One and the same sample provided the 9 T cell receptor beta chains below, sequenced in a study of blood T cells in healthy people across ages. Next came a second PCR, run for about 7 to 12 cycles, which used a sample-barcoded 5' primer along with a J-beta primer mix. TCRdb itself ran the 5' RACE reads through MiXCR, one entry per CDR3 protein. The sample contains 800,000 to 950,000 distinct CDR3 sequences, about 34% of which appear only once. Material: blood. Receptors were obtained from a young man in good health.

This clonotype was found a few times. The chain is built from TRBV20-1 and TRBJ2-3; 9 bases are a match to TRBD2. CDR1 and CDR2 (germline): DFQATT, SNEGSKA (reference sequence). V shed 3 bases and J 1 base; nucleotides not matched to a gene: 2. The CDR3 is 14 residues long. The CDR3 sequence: CSASPSGGTDTQYF. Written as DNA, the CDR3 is TGCAGTGCTAGCCCTAGCGGGGGCACAGATACGCAGTATTTT.

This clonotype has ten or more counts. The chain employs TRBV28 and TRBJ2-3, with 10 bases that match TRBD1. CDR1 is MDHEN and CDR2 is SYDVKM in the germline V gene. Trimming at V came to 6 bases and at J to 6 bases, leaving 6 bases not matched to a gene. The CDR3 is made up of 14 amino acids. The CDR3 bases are TGTGCCAGCAGCCTTGGACAGGGGGGGGATACGCAGTATTTT. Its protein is CASSLGQGGDTQYF.

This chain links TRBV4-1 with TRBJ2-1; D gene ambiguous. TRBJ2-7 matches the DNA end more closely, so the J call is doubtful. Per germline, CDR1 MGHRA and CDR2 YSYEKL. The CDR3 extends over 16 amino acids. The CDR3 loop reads CASSHRSGDSYNEQYF. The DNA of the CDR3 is TGCGCCAGCAGCCACCGCTCGGGCGACTCCTACAATGAGCAGTACTTC.

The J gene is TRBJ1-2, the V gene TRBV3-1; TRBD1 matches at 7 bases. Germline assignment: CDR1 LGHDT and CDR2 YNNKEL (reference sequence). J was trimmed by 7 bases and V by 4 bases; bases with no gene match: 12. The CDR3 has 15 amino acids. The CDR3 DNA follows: TGTGCCAGCAGCCCGGGACAGCAAAGAGGGGTTGGCTACACCTTC. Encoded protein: CASSPGQQRGVGYTF.

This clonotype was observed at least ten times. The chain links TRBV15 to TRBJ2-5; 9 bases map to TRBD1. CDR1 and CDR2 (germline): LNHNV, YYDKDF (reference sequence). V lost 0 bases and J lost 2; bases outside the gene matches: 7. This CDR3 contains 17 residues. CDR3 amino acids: CATSRDRDRVGQETQYF. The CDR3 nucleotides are TGTGCCACCAGCAGAGATAGGGACAGGGTCGGGCAAGAGACCCAGTACTTC.

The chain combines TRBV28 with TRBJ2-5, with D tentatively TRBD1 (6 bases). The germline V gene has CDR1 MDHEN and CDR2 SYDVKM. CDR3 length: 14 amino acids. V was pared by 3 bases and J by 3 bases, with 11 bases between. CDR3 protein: CASSFQGPKETQYF. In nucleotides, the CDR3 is TGTGCCAGCAGTTTTCAGGGGCCGAAAGAGACCCAGTACTTC.

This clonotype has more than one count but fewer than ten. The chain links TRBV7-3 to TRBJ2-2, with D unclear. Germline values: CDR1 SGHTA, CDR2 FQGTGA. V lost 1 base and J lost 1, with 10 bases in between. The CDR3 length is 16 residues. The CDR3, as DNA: TGTGCCAGCAGCTTAATAGCCTTCCAGAACACCGGGGAGCTGTTTTTT. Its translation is CASSLIAFQNTGELFF.

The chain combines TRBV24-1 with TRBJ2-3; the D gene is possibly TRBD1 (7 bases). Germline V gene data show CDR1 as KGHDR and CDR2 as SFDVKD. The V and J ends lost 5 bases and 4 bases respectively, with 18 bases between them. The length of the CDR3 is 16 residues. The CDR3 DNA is TGTGCCACCAGTGCTCCGGGCAGGGGGGCCGCAGATACGCAGTATTTT. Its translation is CATSAPGRGAADTQYF.

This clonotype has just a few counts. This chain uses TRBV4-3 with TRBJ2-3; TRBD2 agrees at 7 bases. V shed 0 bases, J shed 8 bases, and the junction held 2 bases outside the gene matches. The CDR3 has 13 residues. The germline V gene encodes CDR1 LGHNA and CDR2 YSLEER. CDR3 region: CASSQEAGVTQYF. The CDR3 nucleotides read TGCGCCAGCAGCCAAGAGGCGGGAGTTACGCAGTATTTT.